The 18 T cell receptor beta chains presented below share a single source sample, sequenced in a study of T cells in localized non-small cell lung cancer. The repertoire was sequenced with immunoSEQ multiplex PCR; TCRdb's copy has only in-frame clones and lacks some. The sample contains approximately 28,000 clones, 84% of which appear only once. Here the sequenced sample was peripheral blood mononuclear cells, taken before any cancer treatment. The source is a man aged 35 to 69 with stage III lung adenocarcinoma.

This chain links TRBV4-1 with TRBJ2-3; TRBD1 matches at 11 bases. The CDR3 is 15 amino acids. The V gene's germline CDR1 is MGHRA and CDR2 YSYEKL. The V segment lost 5 bases and the J segment 3 bases; nucleotides outside the gene matches: 4. The CDR3 nucleotides read TGCGCCAGCAGCTCCGGACAGGGGGCAACAGATACGCAGTATTTT. It encodes CASSSGQGATDTQYF.

V is TRBV9 and J is TRBJ2-1, with a weak D call TRBD1 (6 bases). Between the trimmed V and J ends, which lost 2 bases and 9 bases, there was a span of 12 bases. CDR3 size: 13 residues. The germline gives CDR1 SGDLS, CDR2 YYNGEE. As DNA, the CDR3 is TGTGCCAGCAGCGTTGGCGGACAGAGTGAGCAGTTCTTC. Amino acids: CASSVGGQSEQFF.

V is TRBV4-1 and J is TRBJ1-1; a weak D match, TRBD1 (6 bases). Trimming left V 0 bases short and J 4 bases short, with 12 bases between. The CDR3 contains 15 residues. Germline CDR1 MGHRA, CDR2 YSYEKL. The CDR3 nucleotides read TGCGCCAGCAGCCAAGAACCAGTACAGGGCACTGAAGCTTTCTTT. Translation: CASSQEPVQGTEAFF.

The V call is TRBV7-2, the J call TRBJ2-2; D is uncertain. The V and J ends lost 1 base and 7 bases respectively, with 4 bases between them. Germline-derived CDR1 and CDR2 are SGHTA and FQGNSA. This CDR3 has 12 residues. CDR3: CASSLEGGELFF. CDR3 DNA sequence: TGTGCCAGCAGCTTAGAGGGCGGGGAGCTGTTTTTT.

The genes are TRBV6-6 and TRBJ1-6, with a possible D match to TRBD1 (5 bases). Trimming left V 8 bases short and J 1 base short, with 12 bases between. Germline V gene sequence: CDR1 MNHNY, CDR2 SVGAGI (reference sequence). There are 15 residues in the CDR3. The CDR3 DNA reads TGTGCCAGCCAGAGGAGGGGTTCCTATAATTCACCCCTCCACTTT. Translation gives CASQRRGSYNSPLHF.

In nucleotides, the CDR3 is TGTGCCAGCAGCCCCGGGACAGATTATTCCTATGGCTACACCTTC. This sequence encodes CASSPGTDYSYGYTF. V is TRBV5-4 and J is TRBJ1-2; the match to TRBD1 covers 7 bases. This CDR3 is built from 15 residues. Germline CDR1 SGHNT, CDR2 YYREEE (reference sequence). Trimming at V came to 4 bases and at J to 4 bases, leaving 10 bases not matched to a gene.

The CDR3 region is CASSFRNQPQHF. CDR3 nucleotides: TGTGCCAGCAGTTTCAGAAATCAGCCCCAGCATTTT. The chain couples TRBV28 to TRBJ1-5, with D uncertain. This CDR3 spans 12 amino acids. Trimming stripped 3 bases from V and 4 bases from J, with 4 bases between. The germline CDR1 and CDR2 sequences are MDHEN and SYDVKM.

The gene calls are TRBV18 and TRBJ2-1; no clear D gene. V shed 3 bases and J shed 3 bases, with 6 bases lying between them. This CDR3 region has 13 residues. Germline CDR1 is KGHSH and CDR2 is LQKENI. The CDR3 sequence is CASSPGSYNEQFF. The CDR3 DNA is TGTGCCAGCTCACCCGGCAGCTACAATGAGCAGTTCTTC.

The chain couples TRBV10-3 to TRBJ1-2; D is unclear. This CDR3 has 15 residues. Germline CDR1 and CDR2: ENHRY and SYGVKD. Trimming shortened V by 0 bases and J by 0 bases, and 8 bases separated the two germline ends. In DNA, the CDR3 is TGTGCCATCAGTGAGTCCGGGAGCCCTAACTATGGCTACACCTTC. Translated, it gives CAISESGSPNYGYTF.

This clone appeared a single time. The chain combines TRBV7-2 with TRBJ1-5; D unresolved. The CDR3 spans 14 residues. Looked up from germline, CDR1 is SGHTA and CDR2 is FQGNSA. Trimming took 1 base from V and 4 from J, leaving 8 bases between them. The CDR3 loop is CASSLVGRNQPQHF. The CDR3 DNA sequence: TGTGCCAGCAGCTTAGTAGGCAGGAATCAGCCCCAGCATTTT. The complete variable domain, with remaining parts taken from reference TRBV7-2 and TRBJ1-5, reads GAGVSQSPSNKVTEKGKDVELRCDPISGHTALYWYRQSLGQGLEFLIYFQGNSAPDKSGLPSDRFSAERTGGSVSTLTIQRTQQEDSAVYLCASSLVGRNQPQHFGDGTRLSIL.

V gene TRBV19 combines with J gene TRBJ2-2; TRBD2 agrees at 9 bases. The ends lost 7 bases at V and 4 bases at J; junction bases unmatched: 7. The CDR3 runs to 15 residues. Per germline, CDR1 LNHDA and CDR2 SQIVND (reference sequence). The CDR3 loop reads CASTPGLARTGELFF. The CDR3, as DNA: TGTGCCAGTACCCCGGGACTAGCCCGCACCGGGGAGCTGTTTTTT.

The rearrangement uses TRBV5-4 and TRBJ1-1; D unclear. The V gene lost 1 base and the J gene lost 1 base, with 8 bases spanning the gap. The CDR3 runs to 14 residues. Germline CDR1 reads SGHNT; CDR2 reads YYREEE (reference sequence). The CDR3 region is CASSLPGRNTEAFF. The CDR3 region has the DNA TGTGCCAGCAGCTTGCCGGGTCGGAACACTGAAGCTTTCTTT. The full variable domain, rest sourced from reference TRBV5-4 and TRBJ1-1, is ETGVTQSPTHLIKTRGQQVTLRCSSQSGHNTVSWYQQALGQGPQFIFQYYREEENGRGNFPPRFSGLQFPNYSSELNVNALELDDSALYLCASSLPGRNTEAFFGQGTRLTVV.

The CDR3 nucleotides read TGTGCCAGCAGCCCATTGCGGGGGAAGGACTATGGCTACACCTTC. The encoded protein is CASSPLRGKDYGYTF. The chain couples TRBV6-5 to TRBJ1-2, with D possibly TRBD1 on 5 matching bases. CDR3 length: 15 residues. Per the germline V gene, CDR1 is MNHEY and CDR2 is SVGAGI. V was trimmed by 6 bases and J by 3 bases, leaving 17 bases between them.

The chain uses TRBV10-3 and TRBJ1-3, with D maybe TRBD1 (5 bases). CDR1 is ENHRY and CDR2 is SYGVKD in the germline V gene. The CDR3 is made up of 11 amino acids. V shed 10 bases and J shed 12 bases, with 16 bases lying between them. The CDR3 here is CASRDGGGIYF. Here the CDR3 DNA reads TGTGCCAGCCGTGACGGCGGGGGCATATATTTT.

This chain uses TRBV18 with TRBJ2-7, with unresolved D. The CDR3 is 13 residues long. Germline-derived CDR1 and CDR2 are KGHSH and LQKENI. V lost 5 bases and J lost 0, with 8 bases in between. The chain's CDR3 is CASSYGPSYEQYV. CDR3 sequence (DNA): TGTGCCAGCTCATACGGACCCTCCTACGAGCAGTACGTC.

This clone appeared a single time. The chain is built from TRBV27 and TRBJ1-6; possibly TRBD1 for D (5 bases). Germline CDR1 reads MNHEY; CDR2 reads SMNVEV (reference sequence). V dropped 4 bases and J dropped 7 bases, with 11 bases sitting between them. CDR3 length: 14 amino acids. In nucleotides, the CDR3 is TGTGCCAGCAGTTACAGGCTTTTAAATTCACCCCTCCACTTT. The encoded protein is CASSYRLLNSPLHF.

J is TRBJ1-3 and V is TRBV11-2; no firm D call. Germline V CDR1 and CDR2: SGHAT, FQNNGV. Trimming stripped 1 base from V and 0 bases from J, with 10 bases between. The CDR3 runs 16 residues. CDR3 sequence (DNA): TGTGCCAGCAGCTTAGTCGGGCCAAGCTCTGGAAACACCATATATTTT. Translated, it gives CASSLVGPSSGNTIYF.

The chain is built from TRBV5-5 and TRBJ1-1; D is unclear. The V gene's germline CDR1 is SGHKS and CDR2 YYEKEE (reference sequence). V lost 4 bases and J 7 bases, leaving 11 bases between the germline ends. CDR3 length: 12 residues. CDR3 residues: CASSTRTGEAFF. The CDR3 bases are TGTGCCAGCAGCACCCGGACGGGTGAAGCTTTCTTT.